The clone carrying this T cell receptor (beta chain) was found once. The record originates from a study of PD-1 blockade in classical Hodgkin lymphoma. The data were produced by immunoSEQ multiplex PCR, yet TCRdb's version contains in-frame clones alone and is incomplete. The data contain some 46,000 clones, around 82% of them singletons. V lost 2 bases and J 9 bases, leaving 11 bases between the germline ends. This CDR3 comprises 13 residues. Germline loops: CDR1 SGHTA, CDR2 FQGTGA. All patients relapsed after autologous stem cell transplantation, and brentuximab vedotin exposure varied. The sequenced sample was peripheral blood mononuclear cells (PBMCs), obtained before the second cycle of nivolumab. The receptor was derived from a human donor with classical Hodgkin lymphoma. The V and J genes are TRBV7-3 and TRBJ2-1; maybe TRBD2 (5 bases). CDR3 bases: TGTGCCAGCAGCTTAGGGCTAGCCGCTGAGCAGTTCTTC. Protein product: CASSLGLAAEQFF.